The 16 T cell receptor beta chains below were found in one sample sequenced in a study of Ad26.COV2.S vaccination and SARS-CoV-2 variants. Method: immunoSEQ multiplex PCR; TCRdb's copy keeps in-frame clones and lacks some. Here the sample spans approximately 340,000 clones, about 91% being singletons. Sequenced here: peripheral blood, sampled after recovery from COVID-19. These receptors were collected from a human donor who had recovered from COVID-19.

V is TRBV29-1 and J is TRBJ2-3, with 10 bases aligning to TRBD2. The CDR3 is 18 residues long. Germline values: CDR1 SQVTM, CDR2 ANQGSEA. V shed 7 bases, J shed 5 bases, and the junction held 21 bases outside the gene matches. The CDR3 here is CSGGGGLRTSGPLDTQYF. Here the CDR3 DNA reads TGCAGCGGGGGAGGGGGCCTCAGGACTAGCGGACCTCTAGATACGCAGTATTTT.

The J gene is TRBJ2-3, the V gene TRBV6-6; 11 bases fit TRBD1. V was clipped by 4 bases and J by 5 bases; unmatched bases: 8. CDR1 is MNHNY, CDR2 SVGAGI, per germline (reference sequence). The CDR3 covers 16 residues. In DNA form, the CDR3 reads TGTGCCAGCAGTTTCCGCGGGGGACAGGGGGGAGATACGCAGTATTTT. This translates into CASSFRGGQGGDTQYF.

The chain joins TRBV15 to TRBJ2-3; tentatively, D is TRBD1 (5 bases). CDR3 length: 16 amino acids. Trimming removed 1 base from V and 4 bases from J, with 15 bases in between. Germline CDR1 and CDR2: LNHNV and YYDKDF (reference sequence). The CDR3 DNA sequence: TGTGCCACCAGCAGAGCAGAAGGACACTATCCAGATACGCAGTATTTT. Translated: CATSRAEGHYPDTQYF.

This clone was recorded only once. This CDR3 is CATSRNSGTPKDIQYF. DNA of the CDR3: TGTGCCACCAGCAGAAATTCCGGGACACCCAAGGACATTCAGTACTTC. This chain joins TRBV15 and TRBJ2-4, with a weak D call TRBD1 (6 bases). CDR1 is LNHNV, CDR2 YYDKDF, per germline (reference sequence). Trimming stripped 2 bases from V and 8 bases from J, with 19 bases between. The CDR3 runs 16 residues.

The table lists this clone with a count of one. The J gene is TRBJ1-2, the V gene TRBV5-1; D might be TRBD1 (6 bases). CDR1 SGHRS and CDR2 YFSETQ come from the germline V gene. This CDR3 spans 15 amino acids. The V end lost 4 bases, the J end lost 4 bases, and 17 bases lay between the germline ends. The CDR3 region is CASSDGGGTIYGYTF. CDR3 sequence (DNA): TGCGCCAGCAGCGACGGAGGGGGGACGATCTATGGCTACACCTTC.

The chain employs TRBV6-6 and TRBJ1-1; D is perhaps TRBD1 (5 bases). CDR3 length: 12 residues. Germline V lookup: CDR1 MNHNY, CDR2 SVGAGI (reference sequence). V lost 5 bases and J lost 11, with 15 bases in between. Here the CDR3 reads CASSLPGGSAFF. CDR3 sequence (DNA): TGTGCCAGCAGTCTTCCGGGGGGATCGGCTTTCTTT.

The rearrangement links TRBV7-9 to TRBJ2-1; 8 nucleotides line up with TRBD2. With 5 bases clipped from V and 4 bases from J, the junction kept 7 bases outside the gene matches. The CDR3 totals 15 residues. Germline-derived CDR1 and CDR2 are SEHNR and FQNEAQ (reference sequence). The CDR3 sequence is CASSRGRGGYNEQFF. The DNA of the CDR3 is TGTGCCAGCAGCCGGGGCCGGGGGGGATACAATGAGCAGTTCTTC. Combining the CDR3 with reference TRBV7-9 and TRBJ2-1 gives the whole variable domain DTGVSQNPRHKITKRGQNVTFRCDPISEHNRLYWYRQTLGQGPEFLTYFQNEAQLEKSRLLSDRFSAERPKGSFSTLEIQRTEQGDSAMYLCASSRGRGGYNEQFFGPGTRLTVL.

V is TRBV6-5 and J is TRBJ1-1, with unresolved D. This CDR3 has 14 residues. V lost 7 bases, J lost 6 bases, and 18 bases lay in between. In germline, CDR1 is MNHEY, CDR2 SVGAGI. The CDR3: CASTKNIALAEAFF. CDR3 sequence (DNA): TGTGCCAGCACAAAAAACATTGCTCTCGCTGAAGCTTTCTTT.

The J gene is TRBJ2-1, the V gene TRBV15, with TRBD2 identical over 15 bases. Germline V gene lookup returns CDR1 LNHNV and CDR2 YYDKDF (reference sequence). CDR3 length equals 19 residues. The V and J ends lost 3 bases and 4 bases, in that order; junction bases with no gene match: 10. CDR3 sequence: CATSSWRTSGGAAYNEQFF. DNA of the CDR3: TGTGCCACCAGCAGCTGGAGGACTAGCGGGGGGGCCGCGTACAATGAGCAGTTCTTC.

The V and J genes are TRBV3-1 (or the pseudogene TRBV3-2) and TRBJ2-3; D is unclear. The V end was cut by 6 bases, the J end by 1 base, with 5 bases between. Germline V gene sequence: CDR1 LGHDT, CDR2 YNNKEL (reference sequence). There are 12 residues in the CDR3. DNA for the CDR3: TGTGCCAGCAGTTCCGGCACAGATACGCAGTATTTT. As protein: CASSSGTDTQYF.

This clone has a handful of counts. The V call is TRBV4-1, the J call TRBJ1-1; D gene unclear. Trimming took 1 base from V and 7 from J, leaving 10 bases between them. This CDR3 has 13 residues. Germline assignment: CDR1 MGHRA and CDR2 YSYEKL. CDR3 sequence: CASSQVGYGEAFF. The CDR3 nucleotides are TGCGCCAGCAGCCAAGTGGGGTATGGTGAAGCTTTCTTT.

The sample holds one count of this clone. V is TRBV15 and J is TRBJ2-3; D is undetermined. CDR1 is LNHNV, CDR2 YYDKDF, per germline (reference sequence). CDR3 length equals 14 residues. Trimming stripped 4 bases from V and 5 bases from J, with 13 bases between. CDR3 sequence (DNA): TGTGCCACCAGCACCTCCGTGTTGGGAGATACGCAGTATTTT. It codes for CATSTSVLGDTQYF.

The chain is built from TRBV6-5 and TRBJ2-5, with D maybe TRBD2 (5 bases). CDR3 length: 13 residues. Germline V lookup: CDR1 MNHEY, CDR2 SVGAGI. Trimming stripped 4 bases from V and 5 bases from J, with 11 bases between. CDR3 amino acids: CASSSVGVETQYF. The CDR3 region has the DNA TGTGCCAGCAGTTCCGTCGGGGTCGAGACCCAGTACTTC.

The chain links TRBV4-3 to TRBJ2-7; no clear D gene. The length of the CDR3 is 14 residues. V was pared by 0 bases and J by 6 bases, with 12 bases between. Germline CDR1 reads LGHNA; CDR2 reads YSLEER. CDR3 bases: TGCGCCAGCAGCCAAGAGATCAGGATATCCGAGCAGTACTTC. It specifies CASSQEIRISEQYF.

The CDR3 nucleotides are TGTGCCAGCAGTTACTTGGGGACCGGGGAGCTGTTTTTT. The encoded protein is CASSYLGTGELFF. The V call is TRBV6-5, the J call TRBJ2-2, with D uncertain. The germline V gene encodes CDR1 MNHEY and CDR2 SVGAGI. The V gene lost 1 base and the J gene lost 5 bases, with 5 bases spanning the gap. The CDR3 contains 13 residues.

This chain uses TRBV29-1 with TRBJ2-7, with 9 bases aligning to TRBD1. V lost 0 bases, J lost 4 bases, and 7 bases stayed unmatched. CDR1 and CDR2 (germline): SQVTM, ANQGSEA. The CDR3 contains 15 residues. CDR3 sequence reads: CSVEDPPGTGYEQYF. CDR3 DNA: TGCAGCGTTGAAGACCCACCCGGGACAGGGTACGAGCAGTACTTC.